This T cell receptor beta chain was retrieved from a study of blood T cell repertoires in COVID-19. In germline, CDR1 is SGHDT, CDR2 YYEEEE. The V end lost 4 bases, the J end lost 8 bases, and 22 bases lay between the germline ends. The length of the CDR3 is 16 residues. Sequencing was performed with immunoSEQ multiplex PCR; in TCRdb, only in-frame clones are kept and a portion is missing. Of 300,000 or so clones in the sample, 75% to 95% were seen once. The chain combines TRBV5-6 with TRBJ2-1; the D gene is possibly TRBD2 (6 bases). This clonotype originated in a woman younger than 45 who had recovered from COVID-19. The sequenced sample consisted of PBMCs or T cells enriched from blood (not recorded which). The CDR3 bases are TGTGCCAGCAGCCCAGTGGGATGGGGGACTTTGGATGAGCAGTTCTTC. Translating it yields CASSPVGWGTLDEQFF.